One sample yielded the 15 T cell receptor beta chains listed below, sequenced in a study of regulatory T cells in long-lasting Graves disease. The time point: persistent/refractory GD, antithyroid drugs over 5 years with positive TRAb. Extracted RNA from PBMCs served as the source of the TCR library. Building of the TCR beta libraries involved iRepertoire HTBI primers and Arm-PCR of CDR3 regions. Each CDR3 protein is one row after TCRdb ran MiXCR on the multiplex PCR reads. The sample holds 300,000 to 500,000 distinct CDR3 sequences; about 20% are singletons and the top ten take about 20%. The sample was peripheral blood mononuclear cells (PBMCs), taken when the disease was refractory, from a patient treated with antithyroid drugs. The receptors come from a female donor with Graves disease.

The chain employs TRBV4-1 and TRBJ2-7, with D maybe TRBD1 (6 bases). The CDR3 has 14 amino acids. V was clipped by 5 bases and J by 2 bases, with 13 bases between them. From germline, CDR1 is MGHRA and CDR2 YSYEKL. CDR3 loop: CASSTGTPAYEQYF. The CDR3 nucleotides are TGCGCCAGCAGCACCGGGACACCTGCCTACGAGCAGTACTTC.

The chain employs TRBV4-3 and TRBJ1-4; no reliable D call. From germline, CDR1 is LGHNA and CDR2 YSLEER. V lost 0 bases to trimming and J lost 4 bases, with 3 bases between them. The CDR3 totals 13 residues. DNA of the CDR3: TGCGCCAGCAGCCAAGAGGGTAATGAAAAACTGTTTTTT. Translated: CASSQEGNEKLFF.

The chain uses TRBV28 and TRBJ2-3, with 8 bases that match TRBD2. Unmatched junction bases numbered 10, after V lost 6 bases and J lost 5 bases. Germline values: CDR1 MDHEN, CDR2 SYDVKM. The CDR3 extends over 15 amino acids. CDR3 loop: CASSRSAGGGDTQYF. In DNA form, the CDR3 reads TGTGCCAGCAGCCGATCGGCCGGGGGGGGAGATACGCAGTATTTT.

The chain couples TRBV7-9 to TRBJ2-5, with 11 positions matching TRBD2. Germline assignment: CDR1 SEHNR and CDR2 FQNEAQ (reference sequence). The CDR3 contains 14 residues. With V trimmed by 6 bases and J by 5 bases, 5 bases remained unmatched. The CDR3 sequence: CASRDSGRVETQYF. Written as DNA, the CDR3 is TGTGCCAGCAGGGATAGCGGGAGGGTTGAGACCCAGTACTTC.

The rearrangement uses TRBV4-3 and TRBJ1-2; the match to TRBD1 covers 7 bases. CDR1 and CDR2 (germline): LGHNA, YSLEER. The CDR3 is 14 amino acids. V lost 0 bases and J lost 8; bases outside the gene matches: 6. Written as DNA, the CDR3 is TGCGCCAGCAGCCAAGATCTAGGGACAGAGGGCTACACCTTC. This codes for CASSQDLGTEGYTF.

To note about this clonotype: This may stem from a read error, because a much larger clone lies one nucleotide away. This chain joins TRBV11-3 and TRBJ2-7; weak D call: TRBD1 (5 bases). This CDR3 spans 15 amino acids. Germline CDR1 is SGHNT and CDR2 is YENEEA. The CDR3 region has the DNA TGTGCCAGCAGCTTAGGTGTGGCAGGGATCAACGAGCAGTGCTTC. Protein sequence: CASSLGVAGINEQCF.

This clonotype was detected many times. Written as DNA, the CDR3 is TGTGCCTGGAGGACGGAAAGCTATGGCTACACCTTC. Amino acids: CAWRTESYGYTF. The chain has TRBV30 and TRBJ1-2; D not certain. The CDR3 loop spans 12 amino acids. The germline V and J ends were trimmed by 3 bases and 4 bases, with 9 bases remaining between them. Germline CDR1 is GTSNPN and CDR2 is SVGIG (reference sequence).

This clonotype has more than one count but fewer than ten. The chain combines TRBV7-2 with TRBJ2-7, with D possibly being TRBD1 (5 bases). CDR3 size: 17 residues. CDR1 and CDR2 from the germline V gene are SGHTA and FQGNSA. V was cut by 1 base and J by 0 bases, with 16 bases left in between. CDR3 in DNA: TGTGCCAGCAGCTTAGGCTCAGGGTTGGAATCCTCCTACGAGCAGTACTTC. Translation gives CASSLGSGLESSYEQYF.

This clonotype showed up many times. CDR3 sequence (DNA): TGTGCCTGGAGTCCGACGACCTACGAGCAGTACTTC. Translation: CAWSPTTYEQYF. The chain carries TRBV30 and TRBJ2-7; D gene ambiguous. The CDR3 is 12 residues long. V was clipped by 2 bases and J by 2 bases, with 7 bases between them. The germline CDR1 and CDR2 sequences are GTSNPN and SVGIG (reference sequence).

The table lists this clonotype with a few counts. This chain connects TRBV7-2 to TRBJ2-5; D not resolved. V lost 0 bases and J lost 7, with 6 bases in between. CDR3 length equals 12 residues. Per germline, CDR1 SGHTA and CDR2 FQGNSA. CDR3 sequence reads: CASSLARGTQYF. The CDR3 DNA reads as TGTGCCAGCAGCTTAGCGCGCGGGACCCAGTACTTC.

The chain is built from TRBV6-1 and TRBJ1-5; the D gene is possibly TRBD1 (5 bases). V lost 6 bases, J lost 5 bases, and 17 bases lay in between. CDR3 length: 15 amino acids. Per germline, CDR1 MNHNS and CDR2 SASEGT. CDR3 sequence (DNA): TGTGCCAGCAGCTCAACCATTGGGGCGGATCAGCCCCAGCATTTT. Translated, it gives CASSSTIGADQPQHF.

This clonotype was counted ten times or more. The rearrangement links TRBV6-5 to TRBJ2-7, with D maybe TRBD1 (5 bases). The CDR3 consists of 15 residues. Germline V gene lookup returns CDR1 MNHEY and CDR2 SVGAGI. V lost 0 bases and J lost 3, with 12 bases in between. In nucleotides, the CDR3 is TGTGCCAGCAGTTACTCGCCCAGGGCGAACTACGAGCAGTACTTC. This gives the protein CASSYSPRANYEQYF.

This clonotype was detected many times. This rearrangement joins TRBV28 to TRBJ2-3, with 7 bases fitting TRBD2. Germline V lookup: CDR1 MDHEN, CDR2 SYDVKM. This CDR3 has 17 amino acids. V lost 6 bases, J lost 2 bases, and 14 bases stayed unmatched. CDR3 bases: TGTGCCAGCAGCTACGCGTCAGGGCTAGCGGTCACAGATACGCAGTATTTT. Amino acid sequence: CASSYASGLAVTDTQYF.

This clonotype appeared many times. The gene calls are TRBV11-2 and TRBJ2-7; D is undetermined. V lost 4 bases, J lost 0 bases, and 13 bases lay in between. Per the germline V gene, CDR1 is SGHAT and CDR2 is FQNNGV. CDR3 size: 15 residues. The CDR3 DNA follows: TGTGCCAGCAGCTCCGGCCTACAGATCTCCTACGAGCAGTACTTC. Protein: CASSSGLQISYEQYF.

Remarks on this clonotype: Possible read error: a much larger clone is one base away. V gene TRBV11-2 combines with J gene TRBJ2-7; 11 bases line up with TRBD2. This CDR3 comprises 16 residues. CDR1 is SGHAT, CDR2 FQNNGV, per germline. CDR3 in amino acids: CASSSKTSGISYEQCF. For the CDR3, the DNA is TGTGCCAGCAGCTCCAAGACTAGCGGGATTTCTTACGAGCAGTGCTTC. The whole variable domain, filled in from reference TRBV11-2 and TRBJ2-7, reads EAGVAQSPRYKIIEKRQSVAFWCNPISGHATLYWYQQILGQGPKLLIQFQNNGVVDDSQLPKDRFSAERLKGVDSTLKIQPAKLEDSAVYLCASSSKTSGISYEQCFGPGTRLTVT.